This entry concerns a single T cell receptor (beta chain). This clone was observed a single time. Its antigen has not been determined. No base quality information exists; no much larger clone differs at one position. Receptors were amplified or captured by the immunoSEQ multiplex PCR assay. The multiplex PCR relied on a mix of 60 forward primers for TCR Vbeta segments and 13 reverse primers for TCR Jbeta segments. The CDR3 region of rearranged TCR beta genes was amplified from genomic DNA with a multiplex PCR assay. Amplified TCR beta libraries were sequenced as 87-base-pair reads on the Illumina HiSeq System. The authors' analysis ran thus. In a later analysis, some 80 million unique TCR beta chains were counted across the roughly 700 repertoires, and approximately 11 million of these chains were shared by at least two donors. A nearest-neighbor algorithm error-corrected the raw reads and collapsed the reads into unique sequences, merging closely related sequences to remove PCR and sequencing errors. CDR3 sequences were aligned to IMGT reference sequences to assign V, D and J gene segments. For a sequence to be retained, at least a six-nucleotide match to both a V gene segment and a J gene segment was required. Rearrangements were classified as productive when the CDR3 lacked stop codons and remained in frame with V and J, and all other rearrangements were classified as non-productive. CDR3 was defined according to IMGT convention as the region running from the second conserved V-encoded cysteine to the conserved J-encoded phenylalanine. The earlier analysis of some 600 of the donors excluded sequences that lacked an unambiguous match to a single V gene segment. An earlier analysis of 587 of the donors called V segments functional above 56.7% productive rearrangements and segregating when the between-donor standard deviation exceeded 5%. A statistical classification framework was built for diagnosing cytomegalovirus status from the catalog of TCR beta chain sequences. V and J gene assignment, in a later analysis, came from comparing TCR nucleotide sequences with IMGT/GENE-DB human TR gene sequences. In a later analysis, CDR3 sequences and most-parsimonious VDJ recombination scenarios were assigned using the TCRdist pipeline. A later analysis defined each TCR beta chain by its CDR3 amino acid sequence plus V-gene family, and excluded reads lacking a unique V-gene family. As a way to deal with suspected cross-contamination and a sequencing artifact, a later analysis dropped 592 nucleotide sequences that were highly shared and had low generation probability. In a later analysis, a clonal expansion index was calculated for each public chain from normalized within-repertoire ranks of inferred template counts. Generation probabilities in a later analysis came from a VDJ recombination model fitted to out-of-frame rearrangements, and those results were checked against IGoR. In a later analysis, TCR-TCR, TCR-HLA and TCR-CMV co-occurrence was scored with hypergeometric tests, and a repertoire-size bias correction was applied to TCR pairs. To estimate false discovery rates, a later analysis permuted the HLA or CMV assignments 20 times. In a later analysis, co-occurring TCRs were grouped using DBSCAN, with TCRdist sequence similarity added in when clustering inside HLA-allele-positive subsets. Co-occurrence clustering excluded repertoires with fewer than 30,000 or more than 120,000 public chains, plus five with anomalous nucleotide sharing. TCRdb took over this immuneACCESS table, retaining in-frame rearrangements with V and J assigned. Such tables are incomplete; in checked studies, under half of the missing clones stem from an unresolved V gene, and the remainder is unexplained. That table furnishes V, J and clone size, whereas the DNA furnished D and trimming. The sample yields 45,000 to 70,000 clones; 70% to 85% were counted once. The top ten clonotypes cover approximately 2.8% of the sample.

This specimen belongs to a study of cytomegalovirus exposure and HLA in healthy donors (dated by TCRdb to 2016 to 2017). In the study overall: According to an earlier analysis of several hundred of the donors, some 180 million T cells yielded some 110 million unique TCR beta sequences and 276 Gb of sequence data. Approximately 300 gigabases of sequencing data and tens of millions of unique TCR sequences were included in an early release covering roughly 600 HLA-typed donors. Of the roughly 420 genotyped donors, more than 75% were placed in the genetic ancestry cluster associated with self-reported Caucasian donors. The study was designed to test whether signatures of past pathogen exposure could be identified by cataloging public T cell receptors. Using immunosequencing, the study profiled T cell repertoires from 550 to 750 subjects and related those repertoires to cytomegalovirus serostatus. In addition to the first cohort of hundreds of subjects, a separate validation cohort of approximately 130 different subjects was used. The study combined high-throughput TCR immunosequencing, statistical association of individual TCRs with disease status, and machine learning to predict cytomegalovirus infection status. In a later analysis, previously published TCR beta repertoires from several hundred donors were re-analyzed and high-resolution HLA genotyping was added so that TCR occurrence patterns could be studied. In the later analysis, no new phenotypic data were used to find candidate immune exposures; instead, reliance was placed on TCR beta sequences and their occurrence across donors. In an earlier analysis of 550 to 700 of the donors, high-throughput TCR beta sequencing was used to judge whether each TCR beta V gene segment behaved as functional or pseudogenic. Alongside the repertoire data, information on donor age, sex, ethnicity and CMV serostatus was compiled. In a later genetic analysis, genome-wide SNP genotypes for about 65% of the roughly 670 donors were used, and that subset was treated as a discovery cohort. All discovery cohort repertoires had been generated on a single sequencing platform. Class I and class II HLA loci were covered by the typing at four-digit resolution. The number of donors typed differed by locus, with 629-630 for A, B, C, DRB1 and DQB1, roughly 550 for DQA1, 606 for DPA1, and over 400 for DPB1. Four or five DR-DQ haplotypes were handled as single units for association and clustering because linkage in the cohort was strong. On average, about 200,000 unique TCR beta nucleotide sequences were sequenced per donor among several hundred genotyped donors of the cohort, with 15% to 20% of those sequences being non-productive. Broad study findings and their caveats: It was suggested by the authors that the approach could potentially be generalized to other disease states and immunological phenotypes. A later genetic analysis associated a missense DCLRE1C variant with V-gene and J-gene trimming of TCR beta chains, and an independent cohort replicated the association. The only immune exposure information available for the cohort was CMV serostatus. A later analysis found that most CMV-associated TCR beta chains appeared HLA-restricted, with HLA associations seemingly driven largely by CMV exposure. When HLA alleles, especially DR and DQ, strongly co-occurred, attributing TCR associations to individual alleles was difficult. The earlier analysis of about 600 of the donors excluded 15 to 20 rarely observed V segments, including chromosome 9 orphons, because counts were too low. According to a later analysis, parvovirus B19, influenza, CMV and Epstein-Barr virus appeared linked to several top co-occurrence clusters. A further reported finding was that TCR beta sequences accurately predicted the HLA-A and HLA-B alleles for most subjects in the first cohort. A cluster of highly shared sequence variants was judged likely to represent a technical artifact of the sequencing pipeline. This cohort had only TCR beta chains sequenced, and the lack of alpha or paired-chain data limited which features could be detected. Compared with the approximately 670-donor mean, donors in an Asian-associated ancestry cluster had fewer N-insertions in productive TCRs, according to a later genetic analysis. Sequencing depth was assumed to be roughly uniform across donors in the presence/absence analyses, though that assumption may not hold. While some public TCRs were present in many individuals, most TCR sequences turned up only very rarely across donors. Correlated functional status among segregating V segments might reflect linkage disequilibrium, but an unknown experimental factor could not be ruled out. Some IMGT-functional V segments, including TRBV6-2 and TRBV6-3, could not be distinguished by the 87-base-pair reads and were therefore excluded. In a later analysis, HLA-associated TCR beta chains were found to be more clonally expanded and to have lower generation probabilities than equally common non-associated chains. In vitro tests confirmed that three of the cytomegalovirus-associated TCR beta chains recognize cytomegalovirus antigens. A later analysis found that TCR association rates varied across HLA loci, with DRB1 alleles showing the most associated TCRs and HLA-C alleles the fewest. In an earlier analysis of over 550 of the donors, most TCR beta V segments were observed in productive rearrangements about 87% or about 30% of the time, broadly matching IMGT annotations. The study gave a list of 150 to 200 TCR beta chains associated with cytomegalovirus. Because HLA typing was missing for some donors at each locus, association tests included only the typed subset. In both the original and validation cohorts, the classifier was reported to diagnose cytomegalovirus status with high specificity and sensitivity. Specific HLA alleles were associated with roughly 17,000 TCR beta sequences at a false discovery rate of 0.05 in a later analysis.

V gives up 6 bases and J gives up 4 bases, and the segment between their germline ends measures 18 bases. CDR1 and CDR2 are read off the germline V gene (reference sequence) as MNHNY and SVGAGI. Including the terminal cysteine and phenylalanine, the CDR3 comprises 15 residues. The sequence is cut down to CDR3 DNA, 45 bases in frame from base 1. The cohort consisted of 650 to 850 healthy bone marrow donors. At the time of sampling, all cohort members were nominally healthy, though unrecorded immune exposures were likely present. The donor was CMV seronegative and belonged to the group of 350 or so seronegative cohort members. A peripheral blood sample was provided by each donor, and peripheral blood mononuclear cells were used for TCR beta sequencing. The Qiagen DNeasy Blood Extraction Kit was used to extract genomic DNA from the blood cell samples.

The chain was built from TRBV6-6 and TRBJ1-2, with the D gene not clear enough to name. Sequencing was carried out using PBMCs. This sequence was found in a man aged 50 to 59 in good health and CMV-seronegative. The CDR3 here reads CASSLSQASLYGYTF. The sequence in DNA is TGTGCCAGCAGCCTTTCTCAGGCTAGCCTCTATGGCTACACCTTC.